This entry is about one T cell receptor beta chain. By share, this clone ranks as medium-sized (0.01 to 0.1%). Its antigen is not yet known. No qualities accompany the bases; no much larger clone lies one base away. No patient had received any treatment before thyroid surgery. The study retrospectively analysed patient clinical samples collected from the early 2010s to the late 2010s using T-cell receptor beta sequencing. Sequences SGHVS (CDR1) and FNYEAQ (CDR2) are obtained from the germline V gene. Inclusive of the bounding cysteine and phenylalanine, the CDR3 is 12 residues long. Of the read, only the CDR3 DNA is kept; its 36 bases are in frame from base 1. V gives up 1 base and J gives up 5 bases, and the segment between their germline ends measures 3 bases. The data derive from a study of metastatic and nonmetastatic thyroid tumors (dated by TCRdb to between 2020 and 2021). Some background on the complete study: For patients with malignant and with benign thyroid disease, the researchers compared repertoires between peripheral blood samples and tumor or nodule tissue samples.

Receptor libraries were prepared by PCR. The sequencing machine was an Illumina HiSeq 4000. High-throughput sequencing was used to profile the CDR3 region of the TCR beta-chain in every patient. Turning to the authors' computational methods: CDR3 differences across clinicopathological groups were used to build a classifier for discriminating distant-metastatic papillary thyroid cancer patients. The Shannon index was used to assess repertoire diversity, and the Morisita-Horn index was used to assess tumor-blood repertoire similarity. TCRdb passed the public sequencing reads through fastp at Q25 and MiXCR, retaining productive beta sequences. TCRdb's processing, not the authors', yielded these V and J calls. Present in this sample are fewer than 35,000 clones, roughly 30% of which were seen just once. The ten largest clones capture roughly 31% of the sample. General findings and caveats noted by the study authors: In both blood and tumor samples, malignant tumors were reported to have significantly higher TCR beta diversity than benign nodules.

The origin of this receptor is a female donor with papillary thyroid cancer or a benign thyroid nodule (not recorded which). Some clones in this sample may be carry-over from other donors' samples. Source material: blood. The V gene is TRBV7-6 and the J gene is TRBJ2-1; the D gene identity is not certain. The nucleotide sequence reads TGTGCCAGCAGCTTAGGGGACAATGAGCAGTTCTTC. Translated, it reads CASSLGDNEQFF.